This T cell receptor beta chain was profiled in a study of cytomegalovirus exposure and HLA in healthy donors. Study-level findings and limits: The study flagged around 150 TCR beta chains as cytomegalovirus-associated. Most TCR beta V segments were productive about 87% or about 30% of the time in an earlier analysis. TCR beta sequences reportedly predicted the HLA-A and HLA-B alleles of most subjects accurately. In a later analysis, a missense DCLRE1C variant was linked to TCR beta V- and J-gene trimming.

The PCR employed 60 Vbeta primers together with 13 Jbeta primers. Assay used: immunoSEQ multiplex PCR; TCRdb lists only in-frame clones, some missing. The repertoire holds some 110,000 clones, with less than 80% as singletons. This clone occurred once. The antigen is not known. The V end was cut by 4 bases, the J end by 2 bases, with 13 bases between. CDR3 length: 14 amino acids. In germline, CDR1 is SGHRS, CDR2 YFSETQ. The sample consisted of PBMCs. This chain joins TRBV5-1 and TRBJ2-7; D is perhaps TRBD1 (6 bases). The clonotype was recovered from a woman aged 45-65 years in good health and CMV-seropositive. The CDR3 loop reads CASSGSQGTYEQYF. As DNA, the CDR3 is TGCGCCAGCAGCGGGTCTCAGGGGACCTACGAGCAGTACTTC.